This T cell receptor (beta chain) was captured in a study of T cells in Graves' hyperthyroidism and ophthalmopathy. Germline-derived CDR1 and CDR2 are SNHLY and FYNNEI. CDR3 length: 14 residues. V lost 5 bases and J lost 6, with 17 bases in between. RNA transcripts provided the source from which TCR beta CDR3 regions were amplified. Primed by the HTBI set, a first-round RT-PCR was run on the TCR CDR3. One entry per CDR3 protein results from TCRdb running MiXCR on the multiplex PCR reads. The sample records 360,000 or so distinct CDR3 sequences, roughly 15% being singletons. This clonotype was picked up many times. Its antigen is still unknown. Study conclusions and caveats: In the blood, most expanded thyroid clonotypes above 0.001 appeared as well.

Sequencing was done on a sample of blood. V and J are TRBV2 and TRBJ2-7; D is uncertain. The receptor's source is a woman in her fifties or sixties with Graves' ophthalmopathy. CDR3 DNA: TGTGCCAGCAGTTTCTCGGAGATTGGCCTCGAGCAGTACTTC. This sequence encodes CASSFSEIGLEQYF.